This T cell receptor beta chain comes out of a study of molecular identifiers for immune sequencing clone quantification. The authors gated naive CD8 T cells as CD8+CD4-CCR7+CD45RA+ for sorting. Germline lookup yields CDR1 SGHVS and CDR2 FQNEAQ. V shed 5 bases and J 2 bases; nucleotides not matched to a gene: 6. CDR3 length: 16 residues. TCRdb fed the PCR reads into MiXCR, producing one record per CDR3 protein. The table includes about half a million distinct CDR3 sequences, 25% detected once. In its sample, this clonotype was seen many times. The chain is built from TRBV7-8 and TRBJ2-2, with 9 positions matching TRBD1. Material for sequencing was naive CD8+ T cells from blood, with Jurkat cell RNA spiked in. Described subset: FACS-sorted CD8+CD4-CCR7+CD45RA+ naive T cells. This sequence originates from a human donor in good health. Some libraries in this study had Jurkat cell RNA spiked in. Here the CDR3 reads CASSPRTGANTGELFF. CDR3 bases: TGTGCCAGCAGCCCTAGGACAGGGGCTAACACCGGGGAGCTGTTTTTT.